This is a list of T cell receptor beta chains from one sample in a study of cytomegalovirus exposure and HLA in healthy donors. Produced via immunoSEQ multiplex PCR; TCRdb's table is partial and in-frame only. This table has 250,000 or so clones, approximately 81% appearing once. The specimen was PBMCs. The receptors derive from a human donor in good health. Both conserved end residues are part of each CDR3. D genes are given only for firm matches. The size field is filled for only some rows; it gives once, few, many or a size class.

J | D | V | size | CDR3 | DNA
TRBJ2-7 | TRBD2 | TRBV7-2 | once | CASSRGLAGGTEQYF | TGTGCCAGCAGCAGAGGACTAGCGGGAGGGACCGAGCAGTACTTC
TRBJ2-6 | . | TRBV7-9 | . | CASSLAGVAGANVLTF | TGTGCCAGCAGCTTAGCGGGAGTGGCTGGGGCCAACGTCCTGACTTTC
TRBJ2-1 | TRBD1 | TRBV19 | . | CASSIGQGLDEQFF | TGTGCCAGTAGTATTGGACAGGGGCTGGATGAGCAGTTCTTC
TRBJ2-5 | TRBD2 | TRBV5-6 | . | CASSLDLAGFRGETQYF | TGTGCCAGCAGCTTGGACCTAGCGGGATTCCGGGGGGAGACCCAGTACTTC
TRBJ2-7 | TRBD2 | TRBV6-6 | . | CAVGSGRAEQYF | TGTGCCGTTGGCAGCGGGAGGGCCGAGCAGTACTTC
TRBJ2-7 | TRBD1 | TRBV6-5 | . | CASSYSDRGVYEQYF | TGTGCCAGCAGTTACTCCGACAGGGGCGTCTACGAGCAGTACTTC
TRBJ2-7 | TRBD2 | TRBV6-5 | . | CASSLAGGPLYEQYF | TGTGCCAGCAGCTTAGCGGGAGGGCCACTCTACGAGCAGTACTTC
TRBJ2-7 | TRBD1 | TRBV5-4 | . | CASSLDRDRSYEQYF | TGTGCCAGCAGTCTAGACCGGGACAGGTCCTACGAGCAGTACTTC
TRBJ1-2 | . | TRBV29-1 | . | CSVGGRGINYGYTF | TGCAGCGTTGGCGGCAGGGGAATTAACTATGGCTACACCTTC
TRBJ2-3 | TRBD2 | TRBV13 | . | CASSSPGSGSTDTQYF | TGTGCCAGCAGCTCCCCGGGTAGCGGGAGTACAGATACGCAGTATTTT
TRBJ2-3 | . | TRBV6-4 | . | CASSEGDSDTQYF | TGTGCCAGCAGTGAGGGGGACTCAGATACGCAGTATTTT
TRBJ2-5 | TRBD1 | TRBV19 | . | CASSIPGQGQETQYF | TGTGCCAGTAGTATTCCGGGACAGGGTCAAGAGACCCAGTACTTC
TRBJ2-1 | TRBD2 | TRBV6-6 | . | CASSSPLAGYNEQFF | TGTGCCAGCAGTTCCCCCCTAGCGGGCTACAATGAGCAGTTCTTC
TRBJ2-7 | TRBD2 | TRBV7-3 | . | CASSLGPAGGYEQYF | TGTGCCAGCAGCTTAGGTCCAGCGGGAGGCTACGAGCAGTACTTC
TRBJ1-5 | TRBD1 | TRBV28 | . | CASRGQGAQSNQPQHF | TGTGCCAGCAGGGGACAGGGGGCGCAAAGCAATCAGCCCCAGCATTTT
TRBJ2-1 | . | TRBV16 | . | CASSQSEKAPISYNEQFF | TGTGCCAGCAGCCAATCTGAAAAAGCGCCTATCTCCTACAATGAGCAGTTCTTC
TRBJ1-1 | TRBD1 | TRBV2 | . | CASSTRTGGNTEAFF | TGTGCCAGCAGCACCCGGACAGGGGGGAACACTGAAGCTTTCTTT
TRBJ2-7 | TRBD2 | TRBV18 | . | CASSPREREGAEQYF | TGTGCCAGCTCACCAAGGGAGCGGGAGGGAGCTGAGCAGTACTTC
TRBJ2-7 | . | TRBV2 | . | CASSIQGRTYEQYF | TGTGCCAGCAGTATACAGGGCAGAACCTACGAGCAGTACTTC
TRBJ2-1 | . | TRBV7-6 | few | CASSYSISYNEQFF | TGTGCCAGCAGCTATAGCATCTCCTACAATGAGCAGTTCTTC
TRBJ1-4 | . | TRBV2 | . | CASSRDSSSGGEKLFF | TGTGCCAGCAGTAGGGACTCCTCATCAGGCGGTGAAAAACTGTTTTTT
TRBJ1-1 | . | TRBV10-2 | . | CASSEWQGEAFF | TGCGCCAGCAGTGAGTGGCAGGGTGAAGCTTTCTTT
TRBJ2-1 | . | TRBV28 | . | CASSFSGVNEQFF | TGTGCCAGCAGTTTCTCAGGGGTTAATGAGCAGTTCTTC
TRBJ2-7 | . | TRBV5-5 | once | CASSEGDSTYEQYF | TGTGCCAGCAGCGAAGGGGACTCAACCTACGAGCAGTACTTC
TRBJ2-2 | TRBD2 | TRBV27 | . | CASSSLAGGANTGELFF | TGTGCCAGCAGTTCACTAGCGGGAGGGGCAAACACCGGGGAGCTGTTTTTT
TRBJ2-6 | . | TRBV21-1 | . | CASTQPRGANVLTF | TGTGCCAGCACGCAACCTCGGGGGGCCAACGTCCTGACTTTC
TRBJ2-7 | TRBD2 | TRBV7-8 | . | CASSARTSGNSYEQYF | TGTGCCAGCAGCGCCCGAACTAGCGGGAATAGCTACGAGCAGTACTTC
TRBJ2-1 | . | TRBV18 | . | CASSPKTRIGQNEQFF | TGTGCCAGCTCACCGAAAACTAGGATCGGTCAGAATGAGCAGTTCTTC
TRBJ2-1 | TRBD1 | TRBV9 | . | CASSGGTGYYNEQFF | TGTGCCAGCAGCGGGGGGACAGGGTACTACAATGAGCAGTTCTTC
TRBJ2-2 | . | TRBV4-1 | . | CASRGRTRTGELFF | TGCGCCAGTAGGGGGAGAACAAGGACCGGGGAGCTGTTTTTT
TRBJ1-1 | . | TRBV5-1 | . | CASSPDGGNTEAFF | TGCGCCAGCAGCCCAGACGGGGGGAACACTGAAGCTTTCTTT
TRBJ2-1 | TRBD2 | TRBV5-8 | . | CASSSSSGRAPFLNEQFF | TGTGCCAGCAGCTCCTCTAGCGGGAGGGCCCCTTTTTTGAATGAGCAGTTCTTC
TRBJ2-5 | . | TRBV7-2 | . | CASSFPRGHRKETQYF | TGTGCCAGCAGCTTCCCAAGAGGGCACAGAAAAGAGACCCAGTACTTC
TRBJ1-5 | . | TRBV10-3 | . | CAISEVYSNQPQHF | TGTGCCATCAGTGAGGTCTATAGCAATCAGCCCCAGCATTTT
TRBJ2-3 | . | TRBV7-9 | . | CASSPAWGLDTQYF | TGTGCCAGCAGCCCAGCGTGGGGGCTGGATACGCAGTATTTT
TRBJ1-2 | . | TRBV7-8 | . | CASSLEAQAYGYTF | TGTGCCAGCAGCTTAGAAGCACAGGCCTATGGCTACACCTTC
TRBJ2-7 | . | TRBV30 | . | CAWSVGGSSYEQYF | TGTGCCTGGAGTGTAGGGGGAAGCTCCTACGAGCAGTACTTC
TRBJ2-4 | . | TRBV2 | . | CASRRTDLAKNIQYF | TGTGCCAGCAGGAGGACAGATCTAGCCAAAAACATTCAGTACTTC
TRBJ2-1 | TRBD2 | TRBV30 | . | CAWSVGLAGVNEQFF | TGTGCCTGGAGTGTCGGACTAGCGGGAGTCAATGAGCAGTTCTTC
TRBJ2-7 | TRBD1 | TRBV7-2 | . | CASSLGGTGGYGQYF | TGTGCCAGCAGCTTAGGTGGGACAGGGGGCTACGGGCAGTACTTC
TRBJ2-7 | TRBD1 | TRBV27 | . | CASTTGTGAYEQYF | TGTGCCAGCACAACCGGGACAGGGGCCTACGAGCAGTACTTC
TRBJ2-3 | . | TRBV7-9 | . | CASNQRGGTQYF | TGTGCCAGCAACCAAAGAGGGGGTACGCAGTATTTT
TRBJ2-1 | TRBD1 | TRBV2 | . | CASSSTGNEQFF | TGTGCCAGCAGTTCGACAGGGAACGAGCAGTTCTTC
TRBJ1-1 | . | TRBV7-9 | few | CASSDSFLMNTEAFF | TGTGCCAGCAGCGACTCCTTCTTGATGAACACTGAAGCTTTCTTT
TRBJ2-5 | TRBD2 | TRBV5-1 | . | CASSRWEGQETQYF | TGCGCCAGCAGCCGCTGGGAGGGGCAAGAGACCCAGTACTTC
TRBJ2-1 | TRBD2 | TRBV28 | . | CASSLVEGLAGGPLSNEQFF | TGTGCCAGCAGTTTGGTTGAAGGACTAGCGGGAGGGCCTTTATCCAATGAGCAGTTCTTC
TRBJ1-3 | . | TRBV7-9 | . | CASSPRSGSSSGNTIYF | TGTGCCAGCAGCCCCCGGAGTGGGAGCTCCTCTGGAAACACCATATATTTT
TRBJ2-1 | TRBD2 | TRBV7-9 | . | CASSLAPTSGVYNEQFF | TGTGCCAGCAGCTTAGCCCCGACTAGCGGGGTCTACAATGAGCAGTTCTTC
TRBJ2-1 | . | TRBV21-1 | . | CASSYHCGTGGSNEQFF | .
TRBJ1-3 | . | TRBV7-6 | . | CASSLARSSSGNTIYF | TGTGCCAGCAGCTTAGCTCGGAGCAGCTCTGGAAACACCATATATTTT
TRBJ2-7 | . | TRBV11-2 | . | CASSSSAGARPYEQYF | TGTGCCAGCAGCTCCTCCGCCGGAGCAAGGCCGTACGAGCAGTACTTC
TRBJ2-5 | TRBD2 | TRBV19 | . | CASSIRGSGGGTQYF | TGTGCCAGTAGTATCCGCGGGAGTGGCGGGGGGACCCAGTACTTC
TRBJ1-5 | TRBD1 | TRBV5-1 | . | CASSAGTGDQPQHF | TGCGCCAGCAGCGCAGGGACAGGGGATCAGCCCCAGCATTTT
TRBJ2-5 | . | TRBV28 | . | CASSLSGRSQETQYF | TGTGCCAGCAGCCTCTCTGGGCGCAGCCAAGAGACCCAGTACTTC